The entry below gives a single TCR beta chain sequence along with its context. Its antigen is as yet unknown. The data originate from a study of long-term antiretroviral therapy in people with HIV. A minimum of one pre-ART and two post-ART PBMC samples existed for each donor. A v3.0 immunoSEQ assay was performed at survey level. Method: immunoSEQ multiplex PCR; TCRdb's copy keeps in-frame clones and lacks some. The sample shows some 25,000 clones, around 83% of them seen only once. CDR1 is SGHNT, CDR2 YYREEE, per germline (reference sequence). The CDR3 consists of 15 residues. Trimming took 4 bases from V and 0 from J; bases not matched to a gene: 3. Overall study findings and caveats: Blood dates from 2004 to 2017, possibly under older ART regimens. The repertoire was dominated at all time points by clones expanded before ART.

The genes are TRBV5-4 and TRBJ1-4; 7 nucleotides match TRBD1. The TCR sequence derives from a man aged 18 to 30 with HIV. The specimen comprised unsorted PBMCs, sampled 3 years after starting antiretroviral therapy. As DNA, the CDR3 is TGTGCCAGCAGCAGGGACAGTACAACTAATGAAAAACTGTTTTTT. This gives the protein CASSRDSTTNEKLFF. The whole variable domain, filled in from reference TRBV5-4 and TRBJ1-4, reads ETGVTQSPTHLIKTRGQQVTLRCSSQSGHNTVSWYQQALGQGPQFIFQYYREEENGRGNFPPRFSGLQFPNYSSELNVNALELDDSALYLCASSRDSTTNEKLFFGSGTQLSVL.